This passage covers 31 T cell receptor beta chains from one sample sequenced in a study of T cells of healthy individuals. TCRdb re-called the 5' RACE reads through MiXCR, storing one row per CDR3 protein. The sample lists approximately 100,000 distinct CDR3 sequences; 15% to 20% were seen once. These receptors all stem from a human donor in good health.

The V call is TRBV20-1, the J call TRBJ2-7, with TRBD2 identical over 9 bases. Germline V gene data show CDR1 as DFQATT and CDR2 as SNEGSKA (reference sequence). J gave up 0 bases and V 5 bases, and 5 bases lay outside the gene matches. CDR3 length equals 14 residues. The DNA of the CDR3 is TGCAGTGCTGGGCATAGCGGGAGCTCCTACGAGCAGTACTTC. Protein product: CSAGHSGSSYEQYF.

The rearrangement links TRBV20-1 to TRBJ1-2; perhaps TRBD1 as D (6 bases). Trimming took off 6 bases at V and 4 bases at J, with 15 bases between the two ends. Germline V lookup: CDR1 DFQATT, CDR2 SNEGSKA (reference sequence). The CDR3 is 13 amino acids. CDR3 in DNA: TGCAGTGCCGTTCCCGGGACAATCTATGGCTACACCTTC. Translating it yields CSAVPGTIYGYTF.

This clonotype was picked up one time. The chain carries TRBV6-5 and TRBJ2-3; possible D gene TRBD2, 7 bases. This CDR3 comprises 15 residues. V shed 6 bases and J shed 2 bases, with 15 bases lying between them. Germline CDR1 and CDR2: MNHEY and SVGAGI. CDR3 DNA: TGTGCCAGCAGCTCGCGGGGGCGCCACACAGATACGCAGTATTTT. As protein: CASSSRGRHTDTQYF.

This clonotype came up many times. The gene calls are TRBV19 and TRBJ1-5; 10 bases fit TRBD1. This CDR3 contains 16 residues. V was pared by 5 bases and J by 2 bases, with 6 bases of the junction left unmatched. In germline, CDR1 is LNHDA, CDR2 SQIVND (reference sequence). The CDR3 DNA sequence: TGTGCCAGTAGTTTGGGACAGGGGATAGGCAATCAGCCCCAGCATTTT. As protein: CASSLGQGIGNQPQHF.

Many counts were recorded for this clonotype. V gene TRBV5-1 combines with J gene TRBJ2-1; TRBD2 matches 11 bases. The CDR3 contains 15 residues. Germline loops: CDR1 SGHRS, CDR2 YFSETQ. V lost 1 base to trimming and J lost 8 bases; unmatched junction nucleotides: 5. The CDR3 DNA reads as TGCGCCAGCAGCTTGTTTCTAGCGGGAGGAGATGAGCAGTTCTTC. As protein: CASSLFLAGGDEQFF.

This chain uses TRBV14 with TRBJ2-5; 8 bases fit TRBD2. V lost 4 bases, J lost 2 bases, and 6 bases stayed unmatched. CDR3 length: 15 amino acids. Germline CDR1 is SGHDN and CDR2 is FVKESK. CDR3 region: CASSLTKREQETQYF. In nucleotides, the CDR3 is TGTGCCAGCAGCCTAACAAAGCGGGAGCAAGAGACCCAGTACTTC.

A few counts support this clonotype. The rearrangement links TRBV20-1 to TRBJ2-3; D is uncertain. Germline loops: CDR1 DFQATT, CDR2 SNEGSKA (reference sequence). The CDR3 length is 13 residues. Trimming took off 1 base at V and 2 bases at J, with 7 bases between the two ends. This chain's CDR3 is CSARVQPTDTQYF. In DNA form, the CDR3 reads TGCAGTGCTAGAGTACAGCCCACAGATACGCAGTATTTT.

This rearrangement joins TRBV7-2 to TRBJ2-3; D is unresolved. Per germline, CDR1 SGHTA and CDR2 FQGNSA. The CDR3 contains 12 residues. The V end lost 5 bases, the J end lost 5 bases, and 8 bases lay between the germline ends. In DNA form, the CDR3 reads TGTGCCAGCAGCCCCCTTCAAGATACGCAGTATTTT. It is translated as CASSPLQDTQYF. Full variable domain (remainder filled in from reference TRBV7-2 and TRBJ2-3): GAGVSQSPSNKVTEKGKDVELRCDPISGHTALYWYRQSLGQGLEFLIYFQGNSAPDKSGLPSDRFSAERTGGSVSTLTIQRTQQEDSAVYLCASSPLQDTQYFGPGTRLTVL.

This chain uses TRBV20-1 with TRBJ2-5; no firm D call. The length of the CDR3 is 14 residues. The ends were cut back, 1 base at V and 2 bases at J, with 11 bases in the middle. Per the germline V gene, CDR1 is DFQATT and CDR2 is SNEGSKA (reference sequence). CDR3 DNA: TGCAGTGCTAGAGTTCTCCGGTTTCAAGAGACCCAGTACTTC. It encodes CSARVLRFQETQYF.

The chain employs TRBV6-6 and TRBJ2-1; 10 bases match TRBD2. This CDR3 comprises 15 residues. With V trimmed by 7 bases and J by 7 bases, 10 bases remained unmatched. The germline CDR1 and CDR2 sequences are MNHNY and SVGAGI (reference sequence). In DNA, the CDR3 is TGTGCCAGCAATAAAGCGGGAGGGCCGGTGAATGAGCAGTTCTTC. This translates into CASNKAGGPVNEQFF.

In its sample, this clonotype was seen a few times. The rearrangement joins TRBV7-2 to TRBJ2-1; 7 bases line up with TRBD2. The ends lost 6 bases at V and 2 bases at J; junction bases unmatched: 7. This CDR3 is built from 15 residues. Germline V gene lookup returns CDR1 SGHTA and CDR2 FQGNSA. The CDR3 nucleotides read TGTGCCAGCAGTCCCGGGGGGTTCGCCTACAATGAGCAGTTCTTC. This sequence encodes CASSPGGFAYNEQFF.

This clonotype was detected ten times or more. The rearrangement links TRBV7-9 to TRBJ2-5; the D gene could be TRBD1 or TRBD2 (5 bases each). From germline, CDR1 is SEHNR and CDR2 FQNEAQ (reference sequence). V lost 2 bases and J lost 1, with 8 bases in between. The CDR3 is 14 amino acids. The CDR3 coding sequence is TGTGCCAGCAGCTTATCCGGGACCCAAGAGACCCAGTACTTC. Its translation is CASSLSGTQETQYF.

This clonotype was counted a few times. The chain couples TRBV27 to TRBJ2-7, with 10 nucleotides matching TRBD2. With 5 bases clipped from V and 2 bases from J, the junction kept 6 bases outside the gene matches. This CDR3 is built from 15 residues. Germline V CDR1 and CDR2: MNHEY, SMNVEV (reference sequence). The DNA of the CDR3 is TGTGCCAGCAGTCCTCGGACTAGCGGAACCTACGAGCAGTACTTC. Translation gives CASSPRTSGTYEQYF.

The V and J genes are TRBV28 and TRBJ1-5; weak D call: TRBD1 (5 bases). Trimming took 7 bases from V and 6 from J, leaving 10 bases between them. The CDR3 is 12 amino acids. The germline V gene encodes CDR1 MDHEN and CDR2 SYDVKM. In DNA, the CDR3 is TGTGCCAGCAAGTGGGGGGGTCAGCCCCAGCATTTT. This sequence encodes CASKWGGQPQHF. Complete variable domain (other parts from reference TRBV28 and TRBJ1-5): DVKVTQSSRYLVKRTGEKVFLECVQDMDHENMFWYRQDPGLGLRLIYFSYDVKMKEKGDIPEGYSVSREKKERFSLILESASTNQTSMYLCASKWGGQPQHFGDGTRLSIL.

This clonotype occurred a few times. V gene TRBV7-2 combines with J gene TRBJ2-5; D remains ambiguous. Trimming took 5 bases from V and 5 from J, leaving 9 bases between them. Germline values: CDR1 SGHTA, CDR2 FQGNSA. This CDR3 is built from 12 residues. CDR3 nucleotide sequence: TGTGCCAGCAGCCTGAACCGGGAGACCCAGTACTTC. This codes for CASSLNRETQYF.

The chain links TRBV3-1 to TRBJ1-1, with TRBD1 as a possible D gene (6 bases). Germline CDR1 and CDR2: LGHDT and YNNKEL (reference sequence). Trimming took off 2 bases at V and 2 bases at J, with 12 bases between the two ends. The CDR3 spans 15 residues. The CDR3 loop reads CASSQPGQPNTEAFF. The CDR3 DNA sequence: TGTGCCAGCAGCCAACCCGGACAGCCCAACACTGAAGCTTTCTTT.

The sample holds many counts of this clonotype. The rearrangement links TRBV7-9 to TRBJ2-7; D gene uncertain. Deletions cut 5 bases from V and 1 base from J, with 12 bases between. Germline V gene sequence: CDR1 SEHNR, CDR2 FQNEAQ (reference sequence). The CDR3 totals 14 residues. The CDR3, as DNA: TGTGCCAGCAGCAAGACAACCGCTTCCTACGAGCAGTACTTC. It encodes CASSKTTASYEQYF.

The chain is built from TRBV18 and TRBJ2-7, with TRBD2 matching 7 bases. The CDR3 contains 15 residues. Germline V gene sequence: CDR1 KGHSH, CDR2 LQKENI. V lost 3 bases, J lost 1 base, and 6 bases stayed unmatched. CDR3 DNA: TGTGCCAGCTCACCTAGCCTAGCGGAGTCCTACGAGCAGTACTTC. This sequence encodes CASSPSLAESYEQYF.

The chain joins TRBV9 to TRBJ2-1; D is unresolved. Trimming took off 0 bases at V and 3 bases at J, with 7 bases between the two ends. The CDR3 is made up of 14 amino acids. Germline V gene lookup returns CDR1 SGDLS and CDR2 YYNGEE. CDR3 residues: CASSVGAIYNEQFF. The CDR3 DNA sequence: TGTGCCAGCAGCGTAGGGGCCATCTACAATGAGCAGTTCTTC.

V gene TRBV6-2 or TRBV6-3 combines with J gene TRBJ2-1, with a weak D call TRBD2 (5 bases). The CDR3 has 13 residues. Germline CDR1 and CDR2: MNHEY and SVGEGT. The V and J ends lost 2 bases and 9 bases respectively, with 11 bases between them. The CDR3, as DNA: TGTGCCAGCAGTTACGCCTCTGAGGGTGAGCAGTTCTTC. Its protein product is CASSYASEGEQFF.

This clonotype was seen only a few times. The genes are TRBV4-3 and TRBJ1-6, with TRBD1 identical over 7 bases. With V trimmed by 2 bases and J by 8 bases, 6 bases remained unmatched. This CDR3 is built from 15 residues. From germline, CDR1 is LGHNA and CDR2 YSLEER. The CDR3 DNA reads TGCGCCAGCAGCCAACTACAGGGGAGAGATTCACCCCTCCACTTT. Protein sequence: CASSQLQGRDSPLHF.

Regarding this clonotype: A much more abundant neighbour one base away suggests this may be a read error. V usage is TRBV4-3 and J usage is TRBJ2-1, with TRBD2 matching over 9 bases. Germline V gene sequence: CDR1 LGHNA, CDR2 YSLEER. This CDR3 is built from 15 residues. V shed 0 bases and J 11 bases; nucleotides not matched to a gene: 8. CDR3 in amino acids: CASSQDPSGKDKQFF. CDR3 coding DNA: TGCGCCAGCAGCCAAGATCCTAGCGGGAAAGATAAGCAGTTCTTC.

This clonotype appeared a few times. The rearrangement uses TRBV28 and TRBJ2-7; 9 bases are shared with TRBD2. Germline CDR1 reads MDHEN; CDR2 reads SYDVKM. The V and J ends lost 5 bases and 2 bases, in that order; junction bases with no gene match: 7. There are 15 residues in the CDR3. The CDR3 spells CASSLLAGSPYEQYF. The CDR3 region has the DNA TGTGCCAGCAGTCTGCTAGCGGGAAGCCCCTACGAGCAGTACTTC. The full variable domain, its missing parts supplied by reference TRBV28 and TRBJ2-7, is DVKVTQSSRYLVKRTGEKVFLECVQDMDHENMFWYRQDPGLGLRLIYFSYDVKMKEKGDIPEGYSVSREKKERFSLILESASTNQTSMYLCASSLLAGSPYEQYFGPGTRLTVT.

J is TRBJ2-1 and V is TRBV2, with no clear D. Germline lookup yields CDR1 SNHLY and CDR2 FYNNEI. V was cut by 4 bases and J by 9 bases, with 13 bases left in between. The CDR3 runs 13 residues. DNA of the CDR3: TGTGCCAGCAGTGTGGGGTCTTTGGGTGAGCAGTTCTTC. Translating it yields CASSVGSLGEQFF.

The J gene is TRBJ2-2, the V gene TRBV12-5, with 10 bases fitting TRBD1. The CDR3 covers 13 residues. The V gene's germline CDR1 is LGHNT and CDR2 FRNRAP. The CDR3: CASRDRGSGELFF. DNA of the CDR3: TGTGCCAGCCGGGACAGGGGTTCCGGGGAGCTGTTTTTT.

The chain has TRBV12-3 or TRBV12-4 and TRBJ1-3; D ambiguous. The CDR3 runs 14 residues. V lost 5 bases and J 0 bases, leaving 8 bases between the germline ends. CDR3 bases: TGTGCCAGCAGTAAGAAGGGCTCTGGAAACACCATATATTTT. Protein product: CASSKKGSGNTIYF.

This clonotype was seen a handful of times. This chain connects TRBV6-5 to TRBJ1-5; 8 positions agree with TRBD1. CDR3 size: 14 residues. Germline CDR1 reads MNHEY; CDR2 reads SVGAGI. Losses at the gene ends were 3 bases for V and 7 bases for J; bases not matched to a gene: 5. This CDR3 reads CASSYSGGRQPQHF. The CDR3, as DNA: TGTGCCAGCAGTTATTCAGGGGGCCGGCAGCCCCAGCATTTT.

V usage is TRBV9 and J usage is TRBJ2-1; D remains ambiguous. This CDR3 spans 13 amino acids. The V end was cut by 0 bases, the J end by 12 bases, with 13 bases between. Germline CDR1 is SGDLS and CDR2 is YYNGEE. CDR3 in DNA: TGTGCCAGCAGCGTAGCTCTGACGGATGGGCAGTTCTTC. Amino acid sequence: CASSVALTDGQFF.

The sample holds a few counts of this clonotype. The genes are TRBV9 and TRBJ1-2; D ambiguous. Germline-derived CDR1 and CDR2 are SGDLS and YYNGEE. CDR3 length: 13 amino acids. The V and J ends lost 4 bases and 8 bases respectively, with 15 bases between them. This CDR3 reads CASSFFPEEGYTF. As DNA, the CDR3 is TGTGCCAGCAGCTTCTTTCCCGAGGAGGGCTACACCTTC.

Notes on this clonotype: The junction does not match germline at one end; this may be a read error. The chain employs TRBV28 and TRBJ2-5; D may be TRBD1 (6 bases). The CDR3 runs 13 residues. Per the germline V gene, CDR1 is MDHEN and CDR2 is SYDVKM. The CDR3 loop is CASTTGHQETQYF. For the CDR3, the DNA is TGTGCCAGCACAACGGGACACCAGGAGACCCAGTACTTC.

V gene TRBV28 combines with J gene TRBJ2-3; 7 bases line up with TRBD2. The CDR3 runs 15 residues. Germline lookup yields CDR1 MDHEN and CDR2 SYDVKM. V shed 2 bases and J 0 bases; nucleotides not matched to a gene: 2. In DNA, the CDR3 is TGTGCCAGCAGTTTAGCAGCGGGGAGCACAGATACGCAGTATTTT. It yields the protein CASSLAAGSTDTQYF.